Sequencing of this T cell receptor (beta chain) was carried out in a study of cytomegalovirus exposure and HLA in healthy donors. To note about this clone: What it binds is unknown.

PCR was performed using 60 Vbeta and 13 Jbeta primers. TCRdb's table, derived via immunoSEQ multiplex PCR, lists solely in-frame clones and lacks some. The repertoire holds about 99,000 clones, with about four fifths as singletons. General study results and limits: A later analysis found that most CMV-associated TCR beta chains appeared HLA-restricted.

This CDR3 region has 15 residues. Trimming removed 4 bases from V and 6 bases from J; junction bases left unmatched: 7. Germline V gene lookup returns CDR1 MNHEY and CDR2 SVGAGI. The material sequenced was PBMCs. This sequence joins TRBV6-5 and TRBJ2-1; 9 bases line up with TRBD1. This receptor was taken from a male donor in good health and CMV-seropositive. CDR3 DNA sequence: TGTGCCAGCAGTTCCCTGGGACAGGGACCCAATGAGCAGTTCTTC. It specifies CASSSLGQGPNEQFF.